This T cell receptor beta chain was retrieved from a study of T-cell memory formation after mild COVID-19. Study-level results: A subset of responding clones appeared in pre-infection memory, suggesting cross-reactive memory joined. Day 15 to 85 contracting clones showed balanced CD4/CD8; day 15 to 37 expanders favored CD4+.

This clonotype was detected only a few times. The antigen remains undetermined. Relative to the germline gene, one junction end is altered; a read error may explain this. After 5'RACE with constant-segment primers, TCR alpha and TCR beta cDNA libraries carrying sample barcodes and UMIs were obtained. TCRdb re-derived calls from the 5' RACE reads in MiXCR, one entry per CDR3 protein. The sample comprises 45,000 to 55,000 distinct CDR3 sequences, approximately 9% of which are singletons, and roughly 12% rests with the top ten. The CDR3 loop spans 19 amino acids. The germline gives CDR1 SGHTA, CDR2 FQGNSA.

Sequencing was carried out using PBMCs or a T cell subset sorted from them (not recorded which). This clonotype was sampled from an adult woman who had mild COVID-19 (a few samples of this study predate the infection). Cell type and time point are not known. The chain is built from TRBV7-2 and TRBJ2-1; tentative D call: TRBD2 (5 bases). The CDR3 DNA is TGTGCCAGCACCTTACGCACGGTGGGAGTGGGCAACTTGTACAATGAGCAGTTCTTC. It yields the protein CASTLRTVGVGNLYNEQFF.